This TCR beta chain was recorded in a study of early T cells in non-severe SARS-CoV-2 infection. Study-level information: The input, bulk RNA from unsorted whole blood, was sequenced, and chains were unpaired. Study-wide points: Matching against VDJdb likely underestimated virus-specific expansions, favoring anti-spike CD8.

The protocol attached unique molecular identifiers to individual cDNA molecules. TCRdb ran MiXCR on the 5' RACE reads and lists one entry per CDR3 protein. This repertoire shows some 100,000 distinct CDR3 sequences, roughly 15% found once; its top ten account for around 0.5%. Germline V gene data show CDR1 as SEHNR and CDR2 as FQNEAQ (reference sequence). This CDR3 contains 19 residues. V trimming: 1 base; J trimming: 4 bases; junction bases outside the gene matches: 15. Concerning this clonotype: Its specificity is unknown.

V and J are TRBV7-9 and TRBJ1-1, with 10 bases identical to TRBD1. The source is an adult who was a healthcare worker with PCR-confirmed SARS-CoV-2 infection or an uninfected control (not recorded which). Material for sequencing was whole blood. The CDR3 DNA is TGTGCCAGCAGCTTAGTGAGGCCGGGACAGGGGAAATTTGGCACTGAAGCTTTCTTT. Translating gives CASSLVRPGQGKFGTEAFF.